A selection of T cell receptor beta chains follows, all from one sample in a study of blood T cell repertoires in COVID-19. The data were produced by immunoSEQ multiplex PCR, yet TCRdb's version contains in-frame clones alone and is incomplete. Of hundreds of thousands of clones listed, 90% are singletons. Sequenced input: PBMCs or T cells enriched from blood (not recorded which). The receptors originated from a man aged 55 to 70 who had recovered from COVID-19. Each CDR3 is given with its conserved first and last residue. The D gene is left open where the match is weak. Not every row has a clone size; where given, it reads once, few, many or a size class.

d_call: -
cdr3_length: 15
v_call: TRBV9
clone_size: -
j_call: TRBJ1-1
cdr3_aa: CASSGQGGMNTEAFF
cdr3_nt: TGTGCCAGCAGCGGCCAGGGTGGGATGAACACTGAAGCTTTCTTT

d_call: TRBD2
cdr3_length: 15
v_call: TRBV7-3
clone_size: -
j_call: TRBJ2-3
cdr3_aa: CAGSLRRGATDTQYF
cdr3_nt: TGTGCCGGCAGCTTGAGGCGGGGGGCCACAGATACGCAGTATTTT

d_call: -
cdr3_length: 14
v_call: TRBV5-4
clone_size: -
j_call: TRBJ1-6
cdr3_aa: CASSLGHSNSPLHF
cdr3_nt: TGTGCCAGCAGCCTGGGGCACAGTAATTCACCCCTCCACTTT

d_call: -
cdr3_length: 14
v_call: TRBV5-1
clone_size: -
j_call: TRBJ1-2
cdr3_aa: CASSPNDYSGGYTF
cdr3_nt: TGCGCCAGCAGCCCCAATGACTACTCGGGTGGCTACACCTTC

d_call: TRBD1
cdr3_length: 15
v_call: TRBV5-5
clone_size: -
j_call: TRBJ1-2
cdr3_aa: CASSPGTGYHYGYTF
cdr3_nt: TGTGCCAGCAGCCCCGGGACAGGGTATCACTATGGCTACACCTTC

d_call: -
cdr3_length: 17
v_call: TRBV7-8
clone_size: -
j_call: TRBJ1-6
cdr3_aa: CASSLRGTRSYNSPLHF
cdr3_nt: TGTGCCAGCAGCTTACGAGGGACAAGGTCCTATAATTCACCCCTCCACTTT

d_call: -
cdr3_length: 13
v_call: TRBV4-2
clone_size: -
j_call: TRBJ1-1
cdr3_aa: CASSQRRVAEAFF
cdr3_nt: TGTGCCAGCAGCCAGCGCAGGGTCGCTGAAGCTTTCTTT

d_call: -
cdr3_length: 14
v_call: TRBV4-1
clone_size: -
j_call: TRBJ1-5
cdr3_aa: CASSQDQSNQPQHF
cdr3_nt: TGCGCCAGCAGCCAAGACCAGAGCAATCAGCCCCAGCATTTT

d_call: TRBD1
cdr3_length: 12
v_call: TRBV3-1/TRBV3-2
clone_size: -
j_call: TRBJ2-2
cdr3_aa: CASGTAVGELFF
cdr3_nt: TGTGCCAGCGGGACAGCCGTCGGGGAGCTGTTTTTT

d_call: TRBD2
cdr3_length: 17
v_call: TRBV4-1
clone_size: -
j_call: TRBJ2-7
cdr3_aa: CASSQSGTSGSFYEQYF
cdr3_nt: TGCGCCAGCAGCCAGTCCGGGACTAGCGGGAGTTTTTACGAGCAGTACTTC

d_call: -
cdr3_length: 16
v_call: TRBV30
clone_size: -
j_call: TRBJ1-3
cdr3_aa: CAWSPPGIQMGNTIYF
cdr3_nt: TGTGCCTGGAGTCCCCCAGGCATCCAGATGGGAAACACCATATATTTT

d_call: -
cdr3_length: 14
v_call: TRBV7-9
clone_size: few
j_call: TRBJ2-5
cdr3_aa: CASSLGQGVATQYF
cdr3_nt: TGTGCCAGCAGCTTAGGTCAAGGGGTCGCGACCCAGTACTTC

d_call: TRBD2
cdr3_length: 14
v_call: TRBV10-3
clone_size: -
j_call: TRBJ2-5
cdr3_aa: CAIGYSGREETQYF
cdr3_nt: TGTGCCATCGGTTACTCGGGGAGGGAAGAGACCCAGTACTTC

d_call: -
cdr3_length: 15
v_call: TRBV7-9
clone_size: -
j_call: TRBJ2-7
cdr3_aa: CASSLASGGPYEQYF
cdr3_nt: TGTGCCAGCAGCTTGGCATCCGGGGGACCCTACGAGCAGTACTTC

d_call: -
cdr3_length: 14
v_call: TRBV24-1
clone_size: -
j_call: TRBJ2-5
cdr3_aa: CATSETGIQETQYF
cdr3_nt: TGTGCCACCAGTGAAACCGGGATACAAGAGACCCAGTACTTC

d_call: TRBD2
cdr3_length: 21
v_call: TRBV4-2
clone_size: -
j_call: TRBJ2-7
cdr3_aa: CASSHGTARFRLAGGPYEQYF
cdr3_nt: TGTGCCAGCAGCCATGGGACAGCCCGATTCCGACTAGCGGGAGGGCCCTACGAGCAGTACTTC

d_call: -
cdr3_length: 16
v_call: TRBV7-2
clone_size: -
j_call: TRBJ1-2
cdr3_aa: CASRPTLGPSNYGYTF
cdr3_nt: TGTGCCAGCAGACCAACACTTGGGCCCAGTAACTATGGCTACACCTTC

d_call: TRBD1
cdr3_length: 16
v_call: TRBV5-1
clone_size: -
j_call: TRBJ2-7
cdr3_aa: CASSLATGTGTYEQYF
cdr3_nt: TGCGCCAGCAGCTTGGCCACAGGGACAGGGACCTACGAGCAGTACTTC